What follows are 31 T cell receptor beta chains derived from one specimen sequenced in a study of tumor and adjacent non-tumor tissue in lung cancer. A modified ARM-PCR protocol with three rounds of nested PCR amplified TCRbeta. TCRdb reprocessed the multiplex PCR reads via MiXCR and lists one record per CDR3 protein. The sample contains 77,000 or so distinct CDR3 sequences, 76% of which appear only once. No cell sorting was done before RNA was extracted from the tissue. Distant lung tissue was collected more than 3 cm away from the tumor edge. The source material was distant non-tumor lung tissue. These receptors came from a man between 65 and 80 years old with non-small cell lung cancer.

This chain connects TRBV29-1 to TRBJ2-2; 8 bases line up with TRBD2. CDR1 is SQVTM, CDR2 ANQGSEA, per germline. This CDR3 contains 15 residues. J lost 5 bases, V lost 2 bases, and 7 bases had no gene match. The CDR3 bases are TGCAGCGTTGAACTCGGCGGGAGGCGGACCGGGGAGCTGTTTTTT. This gives the protein CSVELGGRRTGELFF.

This clonotype was counted a single time. At one end the junction does not follow the germline gene, possibly because of a read error. V usage is TRBV6-5 and J usage is TRBJ1-4, with D possibly TRBD1 on 5 matching bases. From germline, CDR1 is MNHEY and CDR2 SVGAGI. This CDR3 region has 17 residues. The CDR3: CPSSLLGKGRLNEKLFF. The CDR3, as DNA: TGTCCCAGCAGCCTACTCGGGAAGGGACGGCTTAATGAAAAACTGTTTTTT.

To note about this clonotype: A read error is possible here, since a much larger clone lies one base away. The rearrangement uses TRBV13 and TRBJ1-3, with D unclear. Germline V lookup: CDR1 PRHDT, CDR2 FYEKMQ (reference sequence). The CDR3 runs 17 residues. V was shortened by 4 bases and J by 0 bases, with 16 bases between the two germline ends. The CDR3 DNA follows: TGTGCCAGCAGCTCAGAGCGGACGGAACACTCTGGAAACACCATATATTTT. It codes for CASSSERTEHSGNTIYF.

A word on this clonotype: At one of its ends the junction is not consistent with the germline gene, which may arise from a read error. V is TRBV11-2 and J is TRBJ2-2, with D tentatively TRBD1 (7 bases). This CDR3 comprises 16 residues. CDR1 and CDR2 from the germline V gene are SGHAT and FQNNGV. CDR3: CPSSVAVTGVAGELFF. CDR3 DNA sequence: TGTCCCAGCAGCGTAGCGGTCACAGGGGTTGCCGGGGAGCTGTTTTTT.

About this clonotype: Here the CDR3 omits its conserved ending phenylalanine or tryptophan, so a read error is the likely source. The DNA is left out, because the CDR3 cannot be placed on it with certainty; the CDR3 is given as TCRdb lists it. The chain employs TRBV6-2 or TRBV6-3 and TRBJ2-7; TRBD1 is the table's D call, not checked against the DNA. The CDR3 is made up of 15 amino acids, end residues included. The germline gives CDR1 MNHEY, CDR2 SVGEGT. Here the CDR3 reads CGSSTKTGFNYEQHL.

Notes on this clonotype: A clone one base away is much larger, so this may be a read error. The chain employs TRBV20-1 and TRBJ1-2; D is unclear. V lost 2 bases, J lost 6 bases, and 19 bases lay in between. Per germline, CDR1 DFQATT and CDR2 SNEGSKA (reference sequence). The CDR3 extends over 15 amino acids. The CDR3 spells CSARLPSDEGHGYTF. CDR3 bases: TGCAGTGCTAGACTTCCTTCCGACGAAGGCCATGGCTACACCTTC.

Comments on this clonotype: One end of the junction is discordant with germline, which a read error may explain. The chain uses TRBV6-2 or TRBV6-3 and TRBJ1-5; D remains unclear. The germline V gene has CDR1 MNHEY and CDR2 SVGEGT. The CDR3 consists of 12 residues. CDR3 region: CTSSYQPQSQHF. The CDR3 bases are TGTACCAGCAGTTATCAGCCCCAGTCCCAGCATTTT.

In the case of this clonotype: The junction shows a germline mismatch at one end, possibly a read error. The V call is TRBV6-5, the J call TRBJ2-7, with a possible D match to TRBD2 (7 bases). Looked up from germline, CDR1 is MNHEY and CDR2 is SVGAGI. The CDR3 contains 16 residues. The CDR3 protein is CASSTPASGGAYEHYF. The DNA of the CDR3 is TGTGCCAGCAGTACGCCGGCGTCTGGGGGGGCCTACGAGCATTACTTC.

The sample holds many counts of this clonotype. This rearrangement joins TRBV6-5 to TRBJ1-1, with TRBD1 identical over 7 bases. The CDR3 length is 13 residues. V lost 6 bases to trimming and J lost 1 base; unmatched junction nucleotides: 2. The germline V gene has CDR1 MNHEY and CDR2 SVGAGI. CDR3 loop: CASSRDRNTEAFF. DNA for the CDR3: TGTGCCAGCAGCCGGGACAGGAACACTGAAGCTTTCTTT.

With regard to this clonotype: One end of the junction does not line up with germline, which may come from a read error. The V and J genes are TRBV11-1 and TRBJ1-6, with 8 nucleotides matching TRBD1. There are 17 residues in the CDR3. Germline V gene lookup returns CDR1 SGHAT and CDR2 FQDESV (reference sequence). The DNA of the CDR3 is TGCGCCAGCAGTTCCAAACGCGGGACAGGCTCCAATTTTCCCCTCCACTTT. Amino acid sequence: CASSSKRGTGSNFPLHF.

This clonotype was counted ten times or more. V and J are TRBV4-2 and TRBJ2-7; a possible D gene is TRBD1 (6 bases). CDR1 and CDR2 (germline): LGHNA, YNFKEQ. V was clipped by 4 bases and J by 6 bases, with 13 bases between them. The CDR3 sequence is 13 residues long. For the CDR3, the DNA is TGTGCCAGCAGCCCGTTTACAGGGCGCGAGCAGTACTTC. Its protein is CASSPFTGREQYF.

Regarding this clonotype: This may arise from a read error, as a much more abundant clone is one base away. The V gene is TRBV30, the J gene TRBJ1-3; D gene ambiguous. The CDR3 is 16 amino acids. Germline lookup yields CDR1 GTSNPN and CDR2 SVGIG (reference sequence). DNA of the CDR3: TGTGGCTGGAGTGTACTTTCAGCCCCCGGTCGGGACACCATATATTTT. It yields the protein CGWSVLSAPGRDTIYF.

This clonotype has just a few counts. An end of the junction differs from the germline gene, which may be a read error. This chain connects TRBV11-1 to TRBJ2-2; weak D call: TRBD2 (5 bases). The germline V gene has CDR1 SGHAT and CDR2 FQDESV (reference sequence). The CDR3 totals 14 residues. The CDR3 DNA reads as TGTGCCAGCAGCTTGATTTGGAACACCGGGGAGCTTTTTTTT. The encoded protein is CASSLIWNTGELFF.

Points on this clonotype: The junction departs from the called germline gene at one end, perhaps through a read error. The chain employs TRBV6-2 or TRBV6-3 and TRBJ2-3; the D gene is possibly TRBD2 (6 bases). The CDR3 runs 14 residues. Germline loops: CDR1 MNHEY, CDR2 SVGEGT. The CDR3 region is CASNYGASADTQYF. As DNA, the CDR3 is TGTGCCAGCAATTACGGGGCTAGCGCAGATACGCAGTATTTT.

As for this clonotype: The final CDR3 position lacks the conserved phenylalanine or tryptophan, pointing to a likely read error. Because the CDR3's place on the DNA is in doubt, the DNA is left out and the CDR3 is given as listed by TCRdb. V is TRBV7-3 and J is TRBJ2-3; TRBD2 is the table's D call and was not checked against the DNA. The CDR3 has 13 residues if both end residues are counted. The germline V gene has CDR1 SGHTA and CDR2 FQGTGA. The CDR3 spells CASSFLHTDTEYL.

This clonotype was recorded at least ten times. This chain connects TRBV12-3 or TRBV12-4 to TRBJ2-1; 15 nucleotides align to TRBD2. Unmatched junction bases numbered 14, after V lost 8 bases and J lost 0 bases. The CDR3 sequence is 20 residues long. The DNA for the CDR3 is TGTGCCAGCGGCGGACTAGCGGGAGGGCCCCCGACGAGCTCCTACAATGAGCAGTTCTTC. Its protein is CASGGLAGGPPTSSYNEQFF.

In regard to this clonotype: Germline is not matched at one junction end, which may reflect a read error. The genes are TRBV30 and TRBJ1-1, with D unclear. The CDR3 length is 13 residues. Looked up from germline, CDR1 is GTSNPN and CDR2 is SVGIG (reference sequence). CDR3 bases: TGTGACTGGATTAGGACGGGGAACACTGAAGCTTTCTTT. Its protein is CDWIRTGNTEAFF.

The chain is built from TRBV5-1 and TRBJ2-5; D call uncertain. This CDR3 has 12 amino acids. Germline CDR1 and CDR2: SGHRS and YFSETQ. V lost 0 bases, J lost 2 bases, and 2 bases lay in between. The CDR3 loop is CASSLDQETQYF. The DNA for the CDR3 is TGCGCCAGCAGCTTGGATCAAGAGACCCAGTACTTC. The entire variable domain, with the rest obtained from reference TRBV5-1 and TRBJ2-5, is as follows: KAGVTQTPRYLIKTRGQQVTLSCSPISGHRSVSWYQQTPGQGLQFLFEYFSETQRNKGNFPGRFSGRQFSNSRSEMNVSTLELGDSALYLCASSLDQETQYFGPGTRLLVL.

Note on this clonotype: This may stem from a read error, because a much larger clone lies one nucleotide away. This sequence joins TRBV11-2 and TRBJ2-7, with 10 bases fitting TRBD1. V dropped 2 bases and J dropped 3; count of bases not matched to a gene: 4. The CDR3 is 15 residues long. Germline V gives CDR1 SGHAT, CDR2 FQNNGV. CDR3 sequence: CASSLLDRGIYEQYF. The CDR3 coding sequence is TGTGCCAGCAGCTTATTGGACAGGGGGATCTACGAGCAGTACTTC.

The V and J genes are TRBV11-2 and TRBJ1-4; tentative D call: TRBD1 (6 bases). Germline lookup yields CDR1 SGHAT and CDR2 FQNNGV. This CDR3 has 16 residues. V was trimmed by 5 bases and J by 0 bases, leaving 13 bases between them. The CDR3 is CASSAGQFTTNEKLFF. The CDR3 DNA sequence: TGTGCCAGCAGCGCCGGACAGTTTACAACTAATGAAAAACTGTTTTTT.

With respect to this clonotype: Sequence at one end of the junction differs from germline and may be a read error. The chain has TRBV11-2 and TRBJ2-7; a possible D gene is TRBD1 (5 bases). The germline V gene has CDR1 SGHAT and CDR2 FQNNGV. The CDR3 consists of 15 residues. The CDR3 sequence is CASSLDQGTPYKQYF. CDR3 bases: TGTGCCAGTAGCTTAGATCAGGGAACCCCCTACAAGCAGTACTTC. Full variable domain (remainder filled in from reference TRBV11-2 and TRBJ2-7): EAGVAQSPRYKIIEKRQSVAFWCNPISGHATLYWYQQILGQGPKLLIQFQNNGVVDDSQLPKDRFSAERLKGVDSTLKIQPAKLEDSAVYLCASSLDQGTPYKQYFGPGTRLTVT.

Comment on this clonotype: The germline gene is not matched at one end of the junction; a read error may be the cause. The chain has TRBV4-3 and TRBJ2-7, with a tentative D call TRBD2 (5 bases). Germline V gives CDR1 LGHNA, CDR2 YSLEER. This CDR3 comprises 15 residues. CDR3 coding DNA: TGCGCCAGCACGCAAGGTCGGGGATATTTAGGCGAGCAGTATTTC. Translating it yields CASTQGRGYLGEQYF.

As for this clonotype: An end of the junction does not agree with germline; a read error may underlie this. The V call is TRBV4-1, the J call TRBJ1-1; TRBD1 might be the D (6 bases). Germline V CDR1 and CDR2: MGHRA, YSYEKL. The CDR3 loop spans 15 amino acids. CDR3 loop: CASSPGGTSDTEAFF. In DNA, the CDR3 is TGTGCCAGCAGCCCGGGGGGCACTTCAGACACTGAAGCTTTCTTT.

The chain links TRBV5-8 to TRBJ2-3; TRBD2 matches at 12 bases. CDR3 length: 15 residues. V gave up 6 bases and J gave up 3 bases; unmatched junction bases: 5. The germline V gene encodes CDR1 SGHTS and CDR2 YDEGEE. The CDR3 sequence: CASMWTSGVTDTQYF. DNA of the CDR3: TGTGCCAGCATGTGGACTAGCGGGGTTACAGATACGCAGTATTTT. Drawing the rest from reference TRBV5-8 and TRBJ2-3, the complete variable domain is EAGVTQSPTHLIKTRGQQATLRCSPISGHTSVYWYQQALGLGLQFLLWYDEGEERNRGNFPPRFSGRQFPNYSSELNVNALELEDSALYLCASMWTSGVTDTQYFGPGTRLTVL.

Details on this clonotype: Germline and junction disagree at one end, which may indicate a read error. The chain employs TRBV29-1 and TRBJ1-2, with a weak D call TRBD1 (5 bases). This CDR3 is 16 amino acids long. CDR1 is SQVTM, CDR2 ANQGSEA, per germline. The DNA of the CDR3 is TGCAGGGTTGAAGACAGCGATGCAGACAGTCCCTATGGCTACACCTTC. Its protein is CRVEDSDADSPYGYTF.

Notes on this clonotype: The junction does not match germline at one end; this may be a read error. The rearrangement links TRBV11-2 to TRBJ2-1; tentative D call: TRBD2 (6 bases). This CDR3 spans 17 amino acids. Looked up from germline, CDR1 is SGHAT and CDR2 is FQNNGV. The CDR3 is CASSTLLAWTFVNEQFF. The CDR3 DNA sequence: TGTGCCAGCAGCACCCTGCTAGCGTGGACGTTTGTCAATGAGCAGTTTTTC.

The chain has TRBV29-1 and TRBJ2-5; D might be TRBD1 or TRBD2, each matching 6 bases. CDR3 length equals 13 residues. Germline CDR1 and CDR2: SQVTM and ANQGSEA. Trimming pared 8 bases from V and 11 bases from J, leaving 24 bases between. The CDR3 is CSMVDRFQGTQYF. In DNA form, the CDR3 reads TGCAGCATGGTCGACAGGTTCCAAGGGACTCAGTACTTC.

Of note for this clonotype: A junction end diverges from the germline sequence, so it may reflect a read error. The chain links TRBV29-1 to TRBJ2-2, with D perhaps matching TRBD1 or TRBD2 (5 bases each). The CDR3 totals 14 residues. The germline V gene encodes CDR1 SQVTM and CDR2 ANQGSEA. The CDR3 sequence: CSVDGQGDTGELVF. The CDR3 bases are TGCAGCGTCGACGGGCAGGGCGACACCGGGGAGCTGGTTTTT.

This rearrangement joins TRBV12-3 or TRBV12-4 to TRBJ2-2; D remains unclear. V lost 6 bases and J 5 bases, leaving 25 bases between the germline ends. The CDR3 is 18 residues long. Here the CDR3 reads CASSPTPQRSGFTGELFF. The CDR3 nucleotides read TGTGCCAGCAGCCCTACTCCACAGCGATCTGGATTTACCGGGGAGCTGTTTTTT.

Points on this clonotype: Mismatch with germline at one junction end may stem from a read error. The V call is TRBV11-2, the J call TRBJ2-7, with 8 bases aligning to TRBD1. The CDR3 sequence is 15 residues long. Germline values: CDR1 SGHAT, CDR2 FQNNGV. CDR3: CANSLEQGGRYEQYF. CDR3 nucleotides: TGTGCCAACAGCTTAGAACAGGGGGGCAGGTACGAACAGTACTTC.

Notes on this clonotype: No conserved phenylalanine or tryptophan is present at the end of the CDR3, so a read error is the likely explanation. The J gene is TRBJ1-1, the V gene TRBV11-1, with D unresolved. Germline V lookup: CDR1 SGHAT, CDR2 FQDESV (reference sequence). This CDR3 is built from 13 residues. Trimming cost V 5 bases and J 3 bases, with 10 bases left between them. Here the CDR3 reads CASSADRDTEAFC. CDR3 bases: TGTGCCAGCAGCGCCGATAGGGACACTGAAGCTTTCTGT.